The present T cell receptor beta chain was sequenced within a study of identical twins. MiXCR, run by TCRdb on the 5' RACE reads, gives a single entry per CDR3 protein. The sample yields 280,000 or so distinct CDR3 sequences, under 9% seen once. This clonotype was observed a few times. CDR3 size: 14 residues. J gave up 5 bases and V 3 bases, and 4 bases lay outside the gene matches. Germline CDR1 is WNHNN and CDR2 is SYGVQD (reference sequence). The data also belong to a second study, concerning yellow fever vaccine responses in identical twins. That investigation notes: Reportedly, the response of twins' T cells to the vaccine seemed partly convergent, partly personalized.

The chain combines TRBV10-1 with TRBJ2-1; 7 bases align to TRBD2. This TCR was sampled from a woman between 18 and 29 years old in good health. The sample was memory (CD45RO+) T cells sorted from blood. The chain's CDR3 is CASSELAINNEQFF. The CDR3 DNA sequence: TGCGCCAGCAGTGAACTAGCGATAAACAATGAGCAGTTCTTC.